The next 2 T cell receptor beta chains were all read from a single sample in a study of OX40 agonist ivuxolimab in advanced cancers. Produced via immunoSEQ multiplex PCR; TCRdb's table is partial and in-frame only. Here the sample spans roughly 75,000 clones, 86% being singletons. The specimen comprised CD4+ or CD8+ T cells sorted from blood, sampled in a trial of the OX40 agonist ivuxolimab. Receptor source: an adult with an advanced solid tumor such as melanoma, head and neck, liver or kidney cancer.

CDR3 amino acids: CSAKRLDTQYF. The CDR3 DNA is TGCAGTGCCAAGAGACTGGATACGCAGTATTTT. The rearrangement uses TRBV20-1 and TRBJ2-3; no firm D call. CDR1 is DFQATT, CDR2 SNEGSKA, per germline (reference sequence). The V end was cut by 6 bases, the J end by 6 bases, with 10 bases between. The CDR3 runs 11 residues.

This sequence joins TRBV30 and TRBJ2-7; D tentatively reads TRBD1 or TRBD2 (7 bases each). V lost 4 bases and J 4 bases, leaving 17 bases between the germline ends. Germline-derived CDR1 and CDR2 are GTSNPN and SVGIG (reference sequence). The CDR3 spans 14 residues. CDR3: CAWIPQGGGYEQYF. For the CDR3, the DNA is TGTGCCTGGATTCCCCAGGGGGGGGGATACGAGCAGTACTTC. The full variable domain, its missing parts supplied by reference TRBV30 and TRBJ2-7, is SQTIHQWPATLVQPVGSPLSLECTVEGTSNPNLYWYRQAAGRGLQLLFYSVGIGQISSEVPQNLSASRPQDRQFILSSKKLLLSDSGFYLCAWIPQGGGYEQYFGPGTRLTVT.